Listed below are T cell receptor beta chains from one sample, sequenced in a study of T cells in Graves' hyperthyroidism and ophthalmopathy. TCRdb itself ran the multiplex PCR reads through MiXCR, one entry per CDR3 protein. The sample includes over 350,000 distinct CDR3 sequences, more than 12% of them seen just once. The sequenced sample was blood. These receptors came from a middle-aged man with Graves' ophthalmopathy. CDR3s include the opening cysteine and the closing phenylalanine or tryptophan. The D gene is left open where the match is weak. Only part of the rows carry a size: once, few, many, or a class if the clone is expanded.

CDR3,DNA,D,size,J,V
CAWSVSENNQPQHF,TGTGCCTGGAGTGTTTCAGAAAACAATCAGCCCCAGCATTTT,.,many,TRBJ1-5,TRBV30
CASRDPGQGSYEQYF,TGTGCCAGCAGAGACCCGGGACAGGGTAGCTACGAGCAGTACTTC,TRBD1,many,TRBJ2-7,TRBV6-1
CAISESGQGAMNEQFF,TGTGCCATCAGTGAGTCGGGACAGGGGGCGATGAATGAGCAGTTCTTC,TRBD1,.,TRBJ2-1,TRBV10-3
CSGGQGGSTYEQYF,TGCAGCGGAGGCCAGGGAGGCAGTACCTACGAGCAGTACTTC,.,many,TRBJ2-7,TRBV29-1
CASSEIAGGPGEQYF,TGTGCCAGCAGTGAAATAGCGGGAGGGCCGGGGGAGCAGTACTTC,TRBD2,many,TRBJ2-7,TRBV2
CSALRGADVTGELFF,TGCAGTGCTCTTCGGGGGGCAGATGTTACCGGGGAGCTGTTTTTT,.,few,TRBJ2-2,TRBV20-1
CASSPARGRGEETQYF,TGTGCCAGCAGTCCCGCCCGTGGCAGGGGAGAAGAGACCCAGTACTTC,.,many,TRBJ2-5,TRBV27
CASSPSGIPSYEQYF,TGTGCCAGCTCACCTAGCGGGATTCCCTCCTACGAGCAGTACTTC,TRBD2,many,TRBJ2-7,TRBV18
CASSLRPGQGAYEQYF,TGTGCCAGCAGCTTACGTCCGGGACAGGGGGCCTACGAGCAGTACTTC,TRBD1,many,TRBJ2-7,TRBV11-3
CASSYGASYEQYF,TGCGCCAGCAGCTACGGGGCCTCCTACGAGCAGTACTTC,.,many,TRBJ2-7,TRBV5-1
CASSLDTGGTEAFF,TGCGCCAGCAGCTTGGACACAGGGGGGACTGAAGCTTTCTTT,TRBD1,many,TRBJ1-1,TRBV5-1
CASSLGGTSGSDEQFF,TGCGCCAGCAGCTTGGGGGGGACTAGCGGGAGCGATGAGCAGTTCTTC,TRBD2,.,TRBJ2-1,TRBV5-1
CASSEIGAPPAQYF,TGTGCCAGCAGTGAAATTGGGGCGCCACCGGCCCAGTACTTC,.,many,TRBJ2-5,TRBV2
CASSLGNRQFYGYTF,TGTGCCAGCAGCTTAGGAAATCGGCAGTTCTATGGCTACACCTTC,.,.,TRBJ1-2,TRBV5-6
CASRPGDSLYNEQFF,TGTGCCAGCAGACCGGGAGACAGCCTATACAATGAGCAGTTCTTC,.,many,TRBJ2-1,TRBV12-3/TRBV12-4
CATSEAGRATPTQYF,TGTGCCACCAGTGAGGCGGGACGGGCCACACCTACGCAGTATTTT,.,few,TRBJ2-3,TRBV24-1
CASRQTGFQETQYF,TGTGCCAGCAGACAAACAGGGTTCCAAGAGACCCAGTACTTC,.,many,TRBJ2-5,TRBV6-1
CASSQDKYNEQFF,TGTGCCAGCAGCCAAGATAAGTACAATGAGCAGTTCTTC,.,many,TRBJ2-1,TRBV3-1
CASSLMSLAGVAGELFF,TGCGCCAGCAGCTTGATGAGTCTAGCGGGAGTCGCCGGGGAGCTGTTTTTT,TRBD2,few,TRBJ2-2,TRBV5-1
CASSLGGGQTYEQYF,TGTGCCAGCAGTTTAGGTGGGGGGCAAACCTACGAGCAGTACTTC,.,many,TRBJ2-7,TRBV28
CSAQDSSGNTIYF,TGCAGTGCTCAGGACAGCTCTGGAAACACCATATATTTT,.,few,TRBJ1-3,TRBV20-1
CASSLRTGPETQYF,TGTGCCAGCAGCCTTCGGACAGGACCAGAGACCCAGTACTTC,TRBD1,many,TRBJ2-5,TRBV13
CASSLSGQVNEKLFF,TGCGCCAGCAGCCTATCGGGACAGGTTAATGAAAAACTGTTTTTT,TRBD1,once,TRBJ1-4,TRBV4-1
CATSRKAASLNEQFF,TGTGCCACCAGCAGAAAAGCGGCTAGCCTCAATGAGCAGTTCTTC,.,few,TRBJ2-1,TRBV15
CSAGDRGNTGELFF,TGCAGTGCGGGGGACAGGGGGAACACCGGGGAGCTGTTTTTT,TRBD1,.,TRBJ2-2,TRBV20-1
CASSPETRTYEQYF,TGTGCCAGTAGTCCAGAGACTAGAACCTACGAGCAGTACTTC,.,once,TRBJ2-7,TRBV19
CASSLYGSIEQFF,TGTGCCAGCAGCTTATACGGCTCCATTGAGCAGTTCTTC,.,many,TRBJ2-1,TRBV13
CASSLIGLAGAGGELFF,TGTGCCAGCAGTTTAATAGGACTAGCGGGAGCCGGCGGGGAGCTGTTTTTT,TRBD2,few,TRBJ2-2,TRBV27
CASSSGYDQQETQYF,TGTGCCAGCAGCTCGGGGTACGACCAACAGGAGACCCAGTACTTC,.,many,TRBJ2-5,TRBV11-3
CASSLGRESNQPQHF,TGTGCCAGCAGCTTGGGACGCGAGAGCAATCAGCCCCAGCATTTT,.,few,TRBJ1-5,TRBV7-2
CASSYIYRGVGANVLTF,TGTGCCAGCAGTTATATTTATCGGGGTGTTGGGGCCAACGTCCTGACTTTC,.,many,TRBJ2-6,TRBV6-1
CASRSLPNYGYTF,TGTGCCAGCAGGTCCCTACCTAACTATGGCTACACCTTC,.,few,TRBJ1-2,TRBV2
CASSPARDRGGEQYF,TGTGCCAGCTCACCAGCGCGGGACAGGGGTGGGGAGCAGTACTTC,TRBD1,many,TRBJ2-7,TRBV18
CASSTIGMGGPTETQYF,TGTGCCAGCAGTACCATAGGGATGGGAGGGCCAACAGAGACCCAGTACTTC,TRBD2,many,TRBJ2-5,TRBV28
CASRRAASGSYEQYF,TGTGCCAGCAGACGGGCCGCTAGCGGCTCCTACGAGCAGTACTTC,TRBD2,.,TRBJ2-7,TRBV6-1
CSVTSRDRGGTRPDTQYF,TGCAGCGTTACGTCCCGGGACAGGGGTGGGACCCGTCCGGATACGCAGTATTTT,TRBD1,many,TRBJ2-3,TRBV29-1
CASSPTRGVATEAFF,TGCGCCAGCAGCCCGACCCGGGGCGTTGCCACTGAAGCTTTCTTT,.,many,TRBJ1-1,TRBV5-1
CSARDYLAGGPYEQFF,TGCAGTGCTAGAGATTACTTAGCGGGAGGGCCCTATGAGCAGTTCTTC,TRBD2,.,TRBJ2-1,TRBV20-1
CASSSTPQVFLYGYTF,TGCGCCAGCAGCAGCACCCCTCAGGTTTTCCTCTATGGCTACACCTTC,.,.,TRBJ1-2,TRBV5-1
CASWDRKTVEQYF,TGTGCCAGCTGGGACAGAAAGACGGTCGAGCAGTACTTC,TRBD1,many,TRBJ2-7,TRBV11-3
CASSTPGLAGANEQFF,TGCGCCAGCAGCACGCCGGGACTAGCGGGAGCCAATGAGCAGTTCTTC,TRBD2,.,TRBJ2-1,TRBV5-1
CASSQTSNYGYTF,TGTGCCAGCTCGCAGACATCTAACTATGGCTACACCTTC,.,many,TRBJ1-2,TRBV6-1
CASSLGRDSYSNQPQHF,TGTGCCAGCAGCTTAGGGAGGGACAGCTATAGCAATCAGCCCCAGCATTTT,TRBD1,few,TRBJ1-5,TRBV5-8
CASSQGRLAATGELFF,TGTGCCAGCAGCCAAGGACGACTAGCTGCGACCGGGGAGCTGTTTTTT,TRBD2,.,TRBJ2-2,TRBV14
CSRAQETQYF,TGTAGCCGGGCCCAAGAGACCCAGTACTTC,.,.,TRBJ2-5,TRBV6-1
CASSEGYEQYF,TGTGCCAGCAGTGAGGGCTACGAGCAGTACTTC,.,many,TRBJ2-7,TRBV2
CASSKGLSTEAFF,TGTGCCAGCAGTAAAGGGTTAAGCACTGAAGCTTTCTTT,.,many,TRBJ1-1,TRBV12-3/TRBV12-4
CASGPSGIHEQFF,TGTGCCAGCGGTCCTAGCGGGATCCATGAGCAGTTCTTC,TRBD2,few,TRBJ2-1,TRBV6-2/TRBV6-3